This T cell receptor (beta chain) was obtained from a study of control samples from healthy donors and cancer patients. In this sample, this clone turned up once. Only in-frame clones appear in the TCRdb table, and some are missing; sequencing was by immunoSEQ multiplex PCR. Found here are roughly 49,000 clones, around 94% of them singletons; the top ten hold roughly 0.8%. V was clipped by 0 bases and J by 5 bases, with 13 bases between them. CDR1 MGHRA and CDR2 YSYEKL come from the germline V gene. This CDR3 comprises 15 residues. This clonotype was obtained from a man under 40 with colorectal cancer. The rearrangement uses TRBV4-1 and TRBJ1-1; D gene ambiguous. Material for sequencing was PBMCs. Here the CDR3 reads CASSQDRSTRTEAFF. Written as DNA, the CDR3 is TGCGCCAGCAGCCAAGATCGGAGCACTCGGACTGAAGCTTTCTTT.